This T cell receptor (beta chain) came from a study of response to subunit inactivated influenza vaccine. The CDR3 length is 16 residues. CDR1 is SGHDT, CDR2 YYEEEE, per germline. After removal of 0 bases from V and 3 bases from J, the junction contained 2 bases not matched to a gene. This clonotype was counted only a few times. TCRdb called the RT-PCR reads again in MiXCR, with one record for every CDR3 protein. The table includes about half a million distinct CDR3 sequences, 7.6% detected once. This specimen was PBMCs from blood, taken approximately 25 months after vaccination. This clonotype originated in a man in his fifties or sixties who received an inactivated influenza vaccine. The V call is TRBV5-6, the J call TRBJ2-3; 12 bases are shared with TRBD2. This chain's CDR3 is CASSLVTSGRTDTQYF. As DNA, the CDR3 is TGTGCCAGCAGCTTGGTTACTAGCGGGAGGACAGATACGCAGTATTTT.